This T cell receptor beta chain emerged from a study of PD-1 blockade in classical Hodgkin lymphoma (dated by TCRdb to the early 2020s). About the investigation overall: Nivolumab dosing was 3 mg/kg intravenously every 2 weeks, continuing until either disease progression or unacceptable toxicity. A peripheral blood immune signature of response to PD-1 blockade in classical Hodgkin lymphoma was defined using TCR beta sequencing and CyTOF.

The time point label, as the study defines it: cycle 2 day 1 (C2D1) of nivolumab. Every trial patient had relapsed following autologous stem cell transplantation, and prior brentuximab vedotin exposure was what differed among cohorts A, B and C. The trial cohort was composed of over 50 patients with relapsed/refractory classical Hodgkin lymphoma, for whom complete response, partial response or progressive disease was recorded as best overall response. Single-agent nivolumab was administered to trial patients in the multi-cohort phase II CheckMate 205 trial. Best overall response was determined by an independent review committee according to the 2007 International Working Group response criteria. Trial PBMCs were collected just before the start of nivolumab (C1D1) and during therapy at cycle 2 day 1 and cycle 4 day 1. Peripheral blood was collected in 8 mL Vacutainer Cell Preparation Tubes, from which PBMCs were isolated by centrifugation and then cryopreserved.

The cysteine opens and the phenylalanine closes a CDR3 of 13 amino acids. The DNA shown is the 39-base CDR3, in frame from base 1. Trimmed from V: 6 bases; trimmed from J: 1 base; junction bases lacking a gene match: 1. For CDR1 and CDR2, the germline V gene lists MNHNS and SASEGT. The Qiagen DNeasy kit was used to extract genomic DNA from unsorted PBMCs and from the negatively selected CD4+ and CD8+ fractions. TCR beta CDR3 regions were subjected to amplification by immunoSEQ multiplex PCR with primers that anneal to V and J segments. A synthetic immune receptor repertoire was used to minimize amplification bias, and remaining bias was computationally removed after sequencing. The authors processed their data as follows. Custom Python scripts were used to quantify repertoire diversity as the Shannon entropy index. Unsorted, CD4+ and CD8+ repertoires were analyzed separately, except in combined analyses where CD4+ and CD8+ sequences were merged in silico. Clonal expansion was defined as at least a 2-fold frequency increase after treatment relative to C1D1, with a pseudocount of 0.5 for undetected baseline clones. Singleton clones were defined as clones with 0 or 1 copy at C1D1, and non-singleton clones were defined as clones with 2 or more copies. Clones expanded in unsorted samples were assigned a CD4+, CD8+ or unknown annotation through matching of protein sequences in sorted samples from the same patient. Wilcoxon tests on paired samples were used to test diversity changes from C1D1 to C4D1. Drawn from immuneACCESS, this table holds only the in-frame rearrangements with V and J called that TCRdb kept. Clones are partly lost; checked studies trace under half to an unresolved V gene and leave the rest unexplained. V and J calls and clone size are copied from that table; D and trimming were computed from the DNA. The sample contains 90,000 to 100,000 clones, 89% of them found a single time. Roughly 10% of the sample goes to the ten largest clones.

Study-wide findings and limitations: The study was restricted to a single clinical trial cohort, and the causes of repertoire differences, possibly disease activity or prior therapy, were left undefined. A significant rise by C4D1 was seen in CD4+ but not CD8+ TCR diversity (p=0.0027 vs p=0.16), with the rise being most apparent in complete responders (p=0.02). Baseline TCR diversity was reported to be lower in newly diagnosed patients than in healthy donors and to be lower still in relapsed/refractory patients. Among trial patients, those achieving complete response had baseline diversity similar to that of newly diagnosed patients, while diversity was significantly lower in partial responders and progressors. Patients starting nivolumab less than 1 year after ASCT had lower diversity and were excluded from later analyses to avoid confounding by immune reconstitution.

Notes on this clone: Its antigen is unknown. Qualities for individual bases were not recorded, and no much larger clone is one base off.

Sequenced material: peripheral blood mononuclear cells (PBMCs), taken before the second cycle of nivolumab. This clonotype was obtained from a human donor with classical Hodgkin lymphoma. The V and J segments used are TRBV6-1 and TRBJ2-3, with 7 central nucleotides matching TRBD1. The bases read TGTGCCAGCAGCGGACAGGGCACAGATACGCAGTATTTT. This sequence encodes CASSGQGTDTQYF.